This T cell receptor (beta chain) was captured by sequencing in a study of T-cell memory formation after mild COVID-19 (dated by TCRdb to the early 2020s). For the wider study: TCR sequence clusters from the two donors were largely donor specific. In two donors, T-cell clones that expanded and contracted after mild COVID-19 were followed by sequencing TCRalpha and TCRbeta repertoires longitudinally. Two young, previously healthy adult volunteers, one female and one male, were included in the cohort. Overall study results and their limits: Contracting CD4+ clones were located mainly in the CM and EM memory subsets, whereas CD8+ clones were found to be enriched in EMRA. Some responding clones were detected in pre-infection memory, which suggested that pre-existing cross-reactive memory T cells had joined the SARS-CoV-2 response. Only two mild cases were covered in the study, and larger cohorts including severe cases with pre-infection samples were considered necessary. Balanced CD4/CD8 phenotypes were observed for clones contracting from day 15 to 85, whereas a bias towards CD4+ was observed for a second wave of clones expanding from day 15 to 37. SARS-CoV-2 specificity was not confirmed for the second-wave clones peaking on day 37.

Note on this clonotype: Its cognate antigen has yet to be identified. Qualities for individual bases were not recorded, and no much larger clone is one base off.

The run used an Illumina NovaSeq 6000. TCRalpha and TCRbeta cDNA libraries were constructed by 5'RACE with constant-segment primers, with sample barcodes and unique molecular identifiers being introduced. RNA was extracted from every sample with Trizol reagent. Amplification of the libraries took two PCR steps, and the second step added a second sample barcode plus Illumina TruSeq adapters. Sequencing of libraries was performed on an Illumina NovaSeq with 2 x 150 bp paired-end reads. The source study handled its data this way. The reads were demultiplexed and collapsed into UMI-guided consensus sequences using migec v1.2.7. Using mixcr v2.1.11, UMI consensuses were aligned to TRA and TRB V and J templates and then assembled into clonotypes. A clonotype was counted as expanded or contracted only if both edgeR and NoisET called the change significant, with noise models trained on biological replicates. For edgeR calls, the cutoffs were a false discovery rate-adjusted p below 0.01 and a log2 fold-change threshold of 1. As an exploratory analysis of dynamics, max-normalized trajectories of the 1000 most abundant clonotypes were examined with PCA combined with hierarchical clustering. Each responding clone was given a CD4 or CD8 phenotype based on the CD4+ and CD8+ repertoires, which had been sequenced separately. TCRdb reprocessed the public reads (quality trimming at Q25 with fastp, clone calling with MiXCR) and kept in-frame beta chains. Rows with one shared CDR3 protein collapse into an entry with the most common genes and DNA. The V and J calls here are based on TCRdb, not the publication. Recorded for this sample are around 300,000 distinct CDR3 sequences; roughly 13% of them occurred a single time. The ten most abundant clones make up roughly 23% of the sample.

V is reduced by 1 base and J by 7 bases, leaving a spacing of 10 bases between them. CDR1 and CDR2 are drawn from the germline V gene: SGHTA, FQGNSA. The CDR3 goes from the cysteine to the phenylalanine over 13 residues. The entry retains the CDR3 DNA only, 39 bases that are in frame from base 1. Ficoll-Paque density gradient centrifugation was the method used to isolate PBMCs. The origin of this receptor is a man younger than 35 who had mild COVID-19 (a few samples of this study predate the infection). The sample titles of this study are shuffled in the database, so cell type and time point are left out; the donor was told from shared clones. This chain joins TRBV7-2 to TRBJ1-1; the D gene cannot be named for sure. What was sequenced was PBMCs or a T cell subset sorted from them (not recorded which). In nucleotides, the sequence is TGTGCCAGCAGCTTAGAGCGAGCGTTTGAAGCTTTCTTT. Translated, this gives CASSLERAFEAFF.